This is a list of T cell receptor beta chains from one sample in a study of T cells expressing NK-cell markers. TCRdb processed the 5' RACE reads again and assigns one entry to each CDR3 protein, with no DNA. This repertoire comprises about 370,000 distinct CDR3 sequences; its ten largest clones make up around 10%. The specimen was blood T cells: a sorted CD56 or NKG2C T cell subset, CD4+ or CD8+ T cells, or bulk PBMC T cells (not recorded which). These receptors originate from a woman aged 50 to 60 in good health. Both conserved end residues are part of each CDR3. Fields, in order: J gene, V gene, CDR3 protein.

TRBJ2-3	TRBV3-1	CASSHWWDTDTQYF
TRBJ1-6	TRBV6-5	CASSYQGWNSPLHF
TRBJ2-3	TRBV7-6	CASSSSILSTDTQYF
TRBJ2-7	TRBV4-1	CASSQVGVARYEQYF
TRBJ2-2	TRBV6-5	CASSYSASPANTGELFF
TRBJ2-1	TRBV19	CASSIGVAGLEQFF
TRBJ2-1	TRBV7-9	CASSGGTPYNEQFF
TRBJ2-5	TRBV7-8	CASSPGTGGKTQYF
TRBJ2-7	TRBV2	CASSEKAEQYF
TRBJ2-4	TRBV27	CASSSGRRTKNIQYF
TRBJ1-5	TRBV10-2	CASSEWDKNQPQHF
TRBJ1-2	TRBV7-8	CASSLDEAGGYTF
TRBJ2-7	TRBV9	CASSVSSTTYEQYF
TRBJ1-1	TRBV12-3/TRBV12-4	CASSRDSMNTEAFF
TRBJ1-4	TRBV12-3/TRBV12-4	CASSLARGKLFF